This TCR beta chain was obtained from a study of CD8+CD57+ T cells in acquired aplastic anemia. The overall study: Average CD4+ read depth in healthy donors was about 9.8 million reads. Study-level results: CD8+ Simpson's diversity showed no significant patient-control difference. Between patients and controls, approximately 29 CD8+ CDR3 sequences were found in common.

Genomic DNA constituted the template upon which TCR beta VDJ and CDR3 profiling was performed. TCRdb analysed the reads with MiXCR anew, one entry per CDR3 protein. Of some 240,000 distinct CDR3 sequences in the sample, roughly 35% were seen once. The germline gives CDR1 SNHLY, CDR2 FYNNEI. The CDR3 has 16 residues. V lost 3 bases and J lost 2, with 16 bases in between. Notes on this clonotype: Its target is unknown.

The chain couples TRBV2 to TRBJ1-2; D possibly corresponds to TRBD1 (6 bases). The source of this sequence is a human donor in good health, serving as a control. Sequencing input: sorted CD4+, CD8+, or CD8+CD57+ T cells (not recorded which) from PBMCs. CDR3 loop: CASSDLGRGRNYGYTF. In DNA form, the CDR3 reads TGTGCCAGCAGTGATTTGGGCAGGGGAAGAAACTATGGCTACACCTTC.